The clone carrying this TCR beta chain has just a few counts. The data originate from a study of cytotoxic CD8 clonotypes in ibrutinib-treated CLL. The V end lost 4 bases, the J end lost 7 bases, and 23 bases lay between the germline ends. In germline, CDR1 is MNHEY, CDR2 SMNVEV (reference sequence). The CDR3 length is 16 residues. The protocol was immunoSEQ multiplex PCR, while the TCRdb copy is restricted to in-frame clones and leaves out a portion. The data contain almost 250,000 clones, roughly 74% of them singletons. The receptor was isolated from a human donor with chronic lymphocytic leukemia. V usage is TRBV27 and J usage is TRBJ2-7, with D possibly matching TRBD1 (8 bases). The sample was PBMCs, taken after 24 months of ibrutinib treatment. The CDR3 loop is CASSSRTGPSGGEQYF. The CDR3 region has the DNA TGTGCCAGCAGTTCGCGGACAGGGCCTAGCGGAGGGGAGCAGTACTTC.